One and the same sample provided the 4 T cell receptor beta chains below, sequenced in a study of CD8 T cells in Susac syndrome. Reverse transcription of 0.5 to 1 ug RNA was performed with random hexamers. TCRdb processed the immunoSEQ multiplex PCR reads anew with MiXCR; each CDR3 protein has one entry. In the table there are some 150,000 distinct CDR3 sequences, around 95% of which are singletons. The sample was CD4+ T cells from PBMCs. These TCRs come from a human donor with Susac syndrome.

In this sample, this clonotype turned up once. This rearrangement joins TRBV12-3 or TRBV12-4 to TRBJ1-1, with D perhaps matching TRBD1 (5 bases). Trimming stripped 5 bases from V and 5 bases from J, with 9 bases between. The CDR3 is 12 residues long. CDR3 region: CASSQGETEAFF. CDR3 DNA: TGTGCCAGCAGTCAAGGGGAAACTGAAGCTTTCTTT.

The chain joins TRBV5-5 to TRBJ1-1; D not certain. V lost 5 bases and J lost 3, with 17 bases in between. CDR3 length equals 15 residues. The germline V gene has CDR1 SGHKS and CDR2 YYEKEE (reference sequence). CDR3 residues: CASRPGRAEYTEAFF. The CDR3 DNA reads as TGTGCCAGCAGACCCGGACGGGCAGAATACACTGAAGCTTTCTTT. Full variable domain (rest looked up from reference TRBV5-5 and TRBJ1-1): DAGVTQSPTHLIKTRGQQVTLRCSPISGHKSVSWYQQVLGQGPQFIFQYYEKEERGRGNFPDRFSARQFPNYSSELNVNALLLGDSALYLCASRPGRAEYTEAFFGQGTRLTVV.

The chain carries TRBV7-9 and TRBJ1-2; 7 bases map to TRBD1. The V gene's germline CDR1 is SEHNR and CDR2 FQNEAQ (reference sequence). J gave up 1 base and V 4 bases, and 9 bases lay outside the gene matches. This CDR3 spans 16 amino acids. The CDR3 coding sequence is TGTGCCAGCAGCTCAGCAGACAGGGACTTTAACTATGGCTACACCTTC. Its translation: CASSSADRDFNYGYTF. Together with reference TRBV7-9 and TRBJ1-2, the CDR3 gives the full variable domain: DTGVSQNPRHKITKRGQNVTFRCDPISEHNRLYWYRQTLGQGPEFLTYFQNEAQLEKSRLLSDRFSAERPKGSFSTLEIQRTEQGDSAMYLCASSSADRDFNYGYTFGSGTRLTVV.

This clonotype was seen a single time. This chain joins TRBV20-1 and TRBJ2-2, with TRBD1 identical over 9 bases. The germline V gene has CDR1 DFQATT and CDR2 SNEGSKA (reference sequence). The junction had 8 bases not matched to a gene; V was cut back by 6 bases and J by 6 bases. This CDR3 spans 14 amino acids. DNA for the CDR3: TGCAGTGCCCGTCCCGGGACAGGGTCCGGGGAGCTGTTTTTT. Protein sequence: CSARPGTGSGELFF.